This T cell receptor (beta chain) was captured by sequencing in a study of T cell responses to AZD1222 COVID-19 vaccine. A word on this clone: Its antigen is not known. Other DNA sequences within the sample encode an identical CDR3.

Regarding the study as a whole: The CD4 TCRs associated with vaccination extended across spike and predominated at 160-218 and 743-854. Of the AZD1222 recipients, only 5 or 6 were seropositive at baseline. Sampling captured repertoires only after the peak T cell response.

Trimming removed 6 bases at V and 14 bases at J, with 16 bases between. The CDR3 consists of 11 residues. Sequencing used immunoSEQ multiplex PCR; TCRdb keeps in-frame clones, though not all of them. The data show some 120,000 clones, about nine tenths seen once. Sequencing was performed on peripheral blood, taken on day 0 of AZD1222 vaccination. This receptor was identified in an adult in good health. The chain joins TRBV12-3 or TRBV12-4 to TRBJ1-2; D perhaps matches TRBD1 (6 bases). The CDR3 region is CASSPTGAGTF. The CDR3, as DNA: TGTGCCAGCAGCCCGACAGGTGCGGGTACCTTC.